This T cell receptor beta chain stems from a study of blood T cells in healthy people across ages. Overall study: In model experiments, template switching was able to capture about one barcoded beta molecule for every two T cells that were present. Findings and caveats of the study: TCR beta diversity was tightly associated with the proportion of naive T cells.

Using a J-beta primer mix together with a sample-barcoded 5' primer, a second PCR was run for roughly 6 to 12 cycles. One entry per CDR3 protein, called by TCRdb with MiXCR from the 5' RACE reads. The sample has some 320,000 distinct CDR3 sequences; 25% to 30% are singletons. RNA extraction gave at least 5.5 micrograms of total RNA per sample. The ends were cut back, 1 base at V and 0 bases at J, with 16 bases in the middle. CDR3 length: 18 residues. Per the germline V gene, CDR1 is SGHVS and CDR2 is FQNEAQ. A remark on this clonotype: The antigen remains unidentified.

The chain carries TRBV7-8 and TRBJ1-3, with unresolved D. Sample: blood. The sequence came from a woman between 70 and 85 years old in good health. In DNA form, the CDR3 reads TGTGCCAGCAGCTTAGTGTTTTACGGATCCCACTCTGGAAACACCATATATTTT. Its translation is CASSLVFYGSHSGNTIYF.